Listed here is a single T cell receptor beta chain. As yet, its antigen is unknown. The entry originates in a study of regulatory T cells in long-lasting Graves disease. Study outcomes and limitations: Favored gene segments in persistent disease were TRBV28, TRBJ1-2 and TRBJ2-5.

Sequencing libraries for TCR beta were prepared with iRepertoire HTBI primers and Arm-PCR of CDR3 regions. TCRdb called the multiplex PCR reads again in MiXCR, with one record for every CDR3 protein. Among 310,000 or so distinct CDR3 sequences listed, less than 20% were seen once. Stated time point: persistent/refractory GD, antithyroid drugs over 5 years with positive TRAb. Isolated PBMC RNA provided the starting material for the TCR library. From germline, CDR1 is SGHTA and CDR2 FQGTGA. J gave up 5 bases and V 5 bases, and 11 bases lay outside the gene matches. This CDR3 is 15 amino acids long. This receptor was obtained from a female donor with Graves disease. Sequencing used peripheral blood mononuclear cells (PBMCs), obtained when the disease was refractory, from a patient treated with antithyroid drugs. The chain is built from TRBV7-3 and TRBJ2-5, with 7 nucleotides matching TRBD2. The CDR3 region is CASSPFGGSGETQYF. DNA for the CDR3: TGTGCCAGCAGCCCCTTCGGCGGGAGCGGGGAGACCCAGTACTTC.